A single sample is the source of the 32 T cell receptor beta chains below, sequenced in a study of cytomegalovirus exposure and HLA in healthy donors. Primers: 60 Vbeta forward and 13 Jbeta reverse. Method: immunoSEQ multiplex PCR; TCRdb's copy keeps in-frame clones and lacks some. Among some 52,000 clones listed, approximately 72% were seen once. The sample consisted of PBMCs. The receptors were sampled from a woman aged 45-65 years in good health and CMV-seronegative.

V gene TRBV28 combines with J gene TRBJ1-1, with a weak D call TRBD1 (6 bases). Deletions cut 2 bases from V and 10 bases from J, with 11 bases between. Germline lookup yields CDR1 MDHEN and CDR2 SYDVKM. This CDR3 contains 12 residues. CDR3 region: CASSLGTRGAFF. The CDR3 DNA reads TGTGCCAGCAGTTTAGGGACACGGGGAGCTTTCTTT.

The J gene is TRBJ2-3, the V gene TRBV28; 8 bases match TRBD2. After removal of 7 bases from V and 5 bases from J, the junction contained 14 bases not matched to a gene. Germline V gene lookup returns CDR1 MDHEN and CDR2 SYDVKM. This CDR3 contains 16 residues. The CDR3 here is CASTLGGAGGRDTQYF. CDR3 DNA: TGTGCCAGCACCCTTGGGGGGGCGGGAGGAAGAGATACGCAGTATTTT. The whole variable domain, filled in from reference TRBV28 and TRBJ2-3, reads DVKVTQSSRYLVKRTGEKVFLECVQDMDHENMFWYRQDPGLGLRLIYFSYDVKMKEKGDIPEGYSVSREKKERFSLILESASTNQTSMYLCASTLGGAGGRDTQYFGPGTRLTVL.

In its sample, this clone was seen a few times. This chain links TRBV2 with TRBJ2-3, with TRBD1 matching over 7 bases. Germline V CDR1 and CDR2: SNHLY, FYNNEI. V trimming: 4 bases; J trimming: 2 bases; junction bases outside the gene matches: 3. The CDR3 runs 14 residues. The CDR3 DNA sequence: TGTGCCAGCAGTGGACAGGGCTTCACAGATACGCAGTATTTT. As protein: CASSGQGFTDTQYF.

The V gene is TRBV30, the J gene TRBJ2-1; TRBD2 aligns across 8 bases. Germline CDR1 and CDR2: GTSNPN and SVGIG (reference sequence). The CDR3 runs to 14 residues. Trimming took 5 bases from V and 10 from J; bases not matched to a gene: 13. CDR3 DNA: TGTGCCTGGGGGACCGGGACTAGTTCGAGAGAGCAGTTCTTC. It specifies CAWGTGTSSREQFF.

The V and J genes are TRBV19 and TRBJ1-2; D is undetermined. V shed 6 bases and J shed 0 bases, with 17 bases lying between them. This CDR3 spans 16 amino acids. CDR1 and CDR2 from the germline V gene are LNHDA and SQIVND (reference sequence). The CDR3 DNA reads as TGTGCCAGTAGCCGAGGTCGGTACTCTACTAACTATGGCTACACCTTC. Residues: CASSRGRYSTNYGYTF.

This clone showed up just once. V usage is TRBV5-1 and J usage is TRBJ1-6, with TRBD1 matching 7 bases. Per the germline V gene, CDR1 is SGHRS and CDR2 is YFSETQ. Unmatched junction bases numbered 13, after V lost 4 bases and J lost 9 bases. The CDR3 contains 16 residues. CDR3 amino acids: CASSPMEGATSSPLHF. The CDR3 coding sequence is TGCGCCAGCAGCCCAATGGAGGGGGCGACGAGTTCACCCCTCCACTTT.

The sample holds a few counts of this clone. DNA of the CDR3: TGTGCCAGCAGCCCCGCCCGCTACGCCTACAATGAGCAGTTCTTC. Amino acid sequence: CASSPARYAYNEQFF. This rearrangement joins TRBV7-2 to TRBJ2-1; no reliable D call. This CDR3 region has 15 residues. Germline V gene lookup returns CDR1 SGHTA and CDR2 FQGNSA. Trimming removed 5 bases from V and 2 bases from J, with 13 bases in between. Complete variable domain (other parts from reference TRBV7-2 and TRBJ2-1): GAGVSQSPSNKVTEKGKDVELRCDPISGHTALYWYRQSLGQGLEFLIYFQGNSAPDKSGLPSDRFSAERTGGSVSTLTIQRTQQEDSAVYLCASSPARYAYNEQFFGPGTRLTVL.

V and J are TRBV28 and TRBJ1-5; perhaps TRBD1 as D (5 bases). Germline CDR1 MDHEN, CDR2 SYDVKM. V lost 7 bases and J 1 base, leaving 14 bases between the germline ends. This CDR3 has 15 amino acids. The CDR3 reads CASNEGLVSNQPQHF. The CDR3 nucleotides are TGTGCCAGCAACGAGGGACTGGTAAGCAATCAGCCCCAGCATTTT.

This sequence joins TRBV28 and TRBJ1-2; D is ambiguous. This CDR3 has 14 amino acids. The V end was cut by 2 bases, the J end by 3 bases, with 10 bases between. Germline loops: CDR1 MDHEN, CDR2 SYDVKM. The CDR3 reads CASSLNGQDYGYTF. The DNA of the CDR3 is TGTGCCAGCAGTTTAAATGGGCAGGACTATGGCTACACCTTC.

The chain uses TRBV30 and TRBJ1-2; D uncertain. CDR1 and CDR2 (germline): GTSNPN, SVGIG (reference sequence). This CDR3 has 12 amino acids. V gave up 3 bases and J gave up 7 bases, with 12 bases separating them. In DNA, the CDR3 is TGTGCCTGGAGGCTAGCCCTGGGTGGCTACACCTTC. It translates to CAWRLALGGYTF.

The rearrangement joins TRBV7-2 to TRBJ1-5; tentative D call: TRBD1 (6 bases). This CDR3 has 15 residues. The germline CDR1 and CDR2 sequences are SGHTA and FQGNSA. The V end lost 2 bases, the J end lost 8 bases, and 16 bases lay between the germline ends. CDR3 amino acids: CASSLNGGQKEPQHF. CDR3 bases: TGTGCCAGCAGCTTAAACGGGGGGCAGAAGGAGCCCCAGCATTTT.

The gene calls are TRBV7-8 and TRBJ1-5; D may be TRBD1 (6 bases). The germline CDR1 and CDR2 sequences are SGHVS and FQNEAQ. This CDR3 contains 15 residues. V was trimmed by 5 bases and J by 6 bases, leaving 17 bases between them. CDR3 bases: TGTGCCAGCAGCCTAAAGGCAGGGGTGGGTCAGCCCCAGCATTTT. Its translation is CASSLKAGVGQPQHF.

This sequence joins TRBV7-6 and TRBJ2-5; a possible D gene is TRBD2 (6 bases). CDR3 length: 13 residues. V lost 1 base and J 6 bases, leaving 9 bases between the germline ends. Germline assignment: CDR1 SGHVS and CDR2 FNYEAQ. The CDR3 nucleotides are TGTGCCAGCAGCTTAGGCGGGGACCAGACCCAGTACTTC. Translation: CASSLGGDQTQYF. Full variable domain (rest looked up from reference TRBV7-6 and TRBJ2-5): GAGVSQSPRYKVTKRGQDVALRCDPISGHVSLYWYRQALGQGPEFLTYFNYEAQQDKSGLPNDRFSAERPEGSISTLTIQRTEQRDSAMYRCASSLGGDQTQYFGPGTRLLVL.

The genes are TRBV28 and TRBJ1-2, with a possible D match to TRBD1 (6 bases). V lost 3 bases and J 8 bases, leaving 10 bases between the germline ends. Germline V gene sequence: CDR1 MDHEN, CDR2 SYDVKM. The CDR3 totals 12 residues. CDR3: CASSLRGSGYTF. The DNA for the CDR3 is TGTGCCAGCAGTTTGAGGGGGTCAGGCTACACCTTC.

The chain recombines TRBV6-5 with TRBJ2-3; 7 bases line up with TRBD2. This CDR3 contains 13 residues. Germline V CDR1 and CDR2: MNHEY, SVGAGI. J gave up 3 bases and V 7 bases, and 4 bases lay outside the gene matches. The CDR3 nucleotides read TGTGCCAGCACAAACGGGGGGACAGATACGCAGTATTTT. Translation gives CASTNGGTDTQYF.

J is TRBJ2-7 and V is TRBV4-2; D is ambiguous. The V gene lost 0 bases and the J gene lost 4 bases, with 7 bases spanning the gap. Germline V gene lookup returns CDR1 LGHNA and CDR2 YNFKEQ. The CDR3 contains 13 residues. CDR3 sequence: CASSQDVNYEQYF. Here the CDR3 DNA reads TGTGCCAGCAGCCAAGATGTAAATTACGAGCAGTACTTC.

This clone showed up just once. The chain uses TRBV7-9 and TRBJ2-1; TRBD1 is a possible D gene (5 bases). This CDR3 comprises 15 residues. CDR1 and CDR2 (germline): SEHNR, FQNEAQ (reference sequence). The V end was cut by 6 bases, the J end by 7 bases, with 19 bases between. CDR3 protein: CASSFRAASANEQFF. DNA for the CDR3: TGTGCCAGCAGTTTCAGGGCAGCCTCGGCGAATGAGCAGTTCTTC. Complete variable domain (other parts from reference TRBV7-9 and TRBJ2-1): DTGVSQNPRHKITKRGQNVTFRCDPISEHNRLYWYRQTLGQGPEFLTYFQNEAQLEKSRLLSDRFSAERPKGSFSTLEIQRTEQGDSAMYLCASSFRAASANEQFFGPGTRLTVL.

Only one count was recorded for this clone. At the DNA level, this CDR3 is encoded by other sequences in the same sample as well. The chain couples TRBV6-5 to TRBJ1-4; the match to TRBD1 covers 9 bases. The CDR3 runs to 14 residues. The J segment lost 5 bases and the V segment lost 5 bases, leaving 3 bases of the junction unmatched. From germline, CDR1 is MNHEY and CDR2 SVGAGI. The CDR3 DNA is TGTGCCAGCAGTGTCGGGACAGGGAATGAAAAACTGTTTTTT. It codes for CASSVGTGNEKLFF.

J is TRBJ2-7 and V is TRBV5-5; perhaps TRBD2 as D (6 bases). The CDR3 has 17 residues. The germline gives CDR1 SGHKS, CDR2 YYEKEE (reference sequence). Trimming took 0 bases from V and 0 from J, leaving 16 bases between them. The CDR3 loop is CASSLAAGAGNSYEQYF. The CDR3 DNA sequence: TGTGCCAGCAGCTTGGCCGCTGGAGCGGGCAACTCCTACGAGCAGTACTTC.

This chain connects TRBV19 to TRBJ2-7; TRBD1 might be the D (5 bases). The germline CDR1 and CDR2 sequences are LNHDA and SQIVND (reference sequence). This CDR3 comprises 15 residues. The V gene lost 4 bases and the J gene lost 3 bases, with 16 bases spanning the gap. The CDR3 loop reads CASSKGQAGVYEQYF. The CDR3 nucleotides are TGTGCCAGTAGTAAGGGGCAGGCTGGCGTCTACGAGCAGTACTTC.

The chain recombines TRBV2 with TRBJ2-7; D is ambiguous. This CDR3 comprises 13 residues. CDR1 is SNHLY and CDR2 is FYNNEI in the germline V gene. V was shortened by 3 bases and J by 4 bases, with 10 bases between the two germline ends. CDR3 coding DNA: TGTGCCAGCAGTGATCTAGATCGTTACGAGCAGTACTTC. Amino acid sequence: CASSDLDRYEQYF.

The chain uses TRBV19 and TRBJ1-6, with 11 bases fitting TRBD1. The junction had 5 bases not matched to a gene; V was cut back by 5 bases and J by 8 bases. The germline CDR1 and CDR2 sequences are LNHDA and SQIVND (reference sequence). CDR3 length: 15 residues. Here the CDR3 DNA reads TGTGCCAGTAGTGGCAGGGACAGGGGGTATTCACCCCTCCACTTT. Residues: CASSGRDRGYSPLHF.

This clone was detected a few times. This chain joins TRBV19 and TRBJ1-1, with D tentatively TRBD1 (6 bases). This CDR3 has 14 amino acids. Germline V gene lookup returns CDR1 LNHDA and CDR2 SQIVND (reference sequence). Deletions cut 8 bases from V and 1 base from J, with 14 bases between. This CDR3 is CASEGVTANTEAFF. The CDR3 nucleotides read TGTGCCAGTGAGGGGGTTACGGCGAACACTGAAGCTTTCTTT.

This chain connects TRBV28 to TRBJ1-5; D is perhaps TRBD1 (6 bases). V was cut by 4 bases and J by 1 base, with 14 bases left in between. Germline V gene data show CDR1 as MDHEN and CDR2 as SYDVKM. The CDR3 is made up of 16 amino acids. The CDR3 region has the DNA TGTGCCAGCAGTTCCCGGGGGGCAGGGAGCAATCAGCCCCAGCATTTT. Translation gives CASSSRGAGSNQPQHF.

This clone showed up just a few times. J is TRBJ2-2 and V is TRBV5-1; D is perhaps TRBD2 (5 bases). This CDR3 comprises 13 residues. Germline V gene data show CDR1 as SGHRS and CDR2 as YFSETQ. V lost 2 bases and J lost 6, with 8 bases in between. In DNA, the CDR3 is TGCGCCAGCAGCTTACTAGAATCCGGGGAGCTGTTTTTT. Amino acid sequence: CASSLLESGELFF.

The V gene is TRBV5-1, the J gene TRBJ1-1; TRBD1 agrees at 9 bases. This CDR3 spans 15 amino acids. CDR1 is SGHRS and CDR2 is YFSETQ in the germline V gene. Losses at the gene ends were 5 bases for V and 4 bases for J; bases not matched to a gene: 9. This CDR3 reads CASRDTGGRGTEAFF. In nucleotides, the CDR3 is TGCGCCAGCAGAGATACAGGGGGCAGGGGCACTGAAGCTTTCTTT.

This clone was observed a few times. The chain combines TRBV6-1 with TRBJ2-7; D is uncertain. Germline values: CDR1 MNHNS, CDR2 SASEGT. The CDR3 spans 15 residues. V gave up 1 base and J gave up 3 bases, with 13 bases separating them. Written as DNA, the CDR3 is TGTGCCAGCAGTGAAGGCCAGGCTTTAGTCTACGAGCAGTACTTC. Encoded protein: CASSEGQALVYEQYF.

The chain carries TRBV6-6 and TRBJ2-6, with no clear D. Germline CDR1 and CDR2: MNHNY and SVGAGI (reference sequence). The ends were cut back, 5 bases at V and 2 bases at J, with 7 bases in the middle. The CDR3 covers 14 residues. CDR3 residues: CASSETTGANVLTF. CDR3 DNA: TGTGCCAGCAGTGAGACAACTGGGGCCAACGTCCTGACTTTC.

The rearrangement joins TRBV9 to TRBJ2-1, with TRBD2 identical over 8 bases. This CDR3 is 15 amino acids long. With 0 bases clipped from V and 7 bases from J, the junction kept 6 bases outside the gene matches. Germline CDR1 and CDR2: SGDLS and YYNGEE. CDR3 in DNA: TGTGCCAGCAGCGTAGCGGGAGGGCCCCAGAATGAGCAGTTCTTC. Amino acid sequence: CASSVAGGPQNEQFF.

This chain links TRBV9 with TRBJ1-2; D gene unclear. The CDR3 has 13 amino acids. From germline, CDR1 is SGDLS and CDR2 YYNGEE. Trimming took off 4 bases at V and 6 bases at J, with 13 bases between the two ends. In nucleotides, the CDR3 is TGTGCCAGCAGCACGAGGCCCTACGATGGCTACACCTTC. Translated, it gives CASSTRPYDGYTF.

The rearrangement uses TRBV5-1 and TRBJ2-7; 9 bases agree with TRBD2. Germline CDR1 reads SGHRS; CDR2 reads YFSETQ. This CDR3 comprises 15 residues. V trimming: 0 bases; J trimming: 1 base; junction bases outside the gene matches: 2. The CDR3 sequence: CASSLVGLASYEQYF. The CDR3 coding sequence is TGCGCCAGCAGCTTGGTGGGACTAGCTTCCTACGAGCAGTACTTC. Combining the CDR3 with reference TRBV5-1 and TRBJ2-7 gives the whole variable domain KAGVTQTPRYLIKTRGQQVTLSCSPISGHRSVSWYQQTPGQGLQFLFEYFSETQRNKGNFPGRFSGRQFSNSRSEMNVSTLELGDSALYLCASSLVGLASYEQYFGPGTRLTVT.

V usage is TRBV18 and J usage is TRBJ2-5; TRBD1 matches 7 bases. With 5 bases clipped from V and 3 bases from J, the junction kept 6 bases outside the gene matches. Per the germline V gene, CDR1 is KGHSH and CDR2 is LQKENI. CDR3 length: 14 amino acids. The CDR3 spells CASSDIQGKETQYF. The DNA of the CDR3 is TGTGCCAGCTCAGACATACAGGGGAAAGAGACCCAGTACTTC.